Presented here are 30 T cell receptor beta chains from one specimen sequenced in a study of T cells in Graves' hyperthyroidism and ophthalmopathy. TCR beta CDR3 region amplification was performed from RNA transcripts. Primed by the HTBI set, a first-round RT-PCR was run on the TCR CDR3. MiXCR, applied by TCRdb to the multiplex PCR reads, yields one record per CDR3 protein. The repertoire has roughly 500,000 distinct CDR3 sequences, around 42% of them found once; the top ten carry roughly 19%. Sequencing was done on a sample of peripheral blood or thyroid tissue (not recorded which). These TCRs come from an adult woman with Graves' disease, either hyperthyroidism or ophthalmopathy (not recorded which).

This clonotype was found once. The J gene is TRBJ1-6, the V gene TRBV20-1; 8 bases agree with TRBD1. CDR1 and CDR2 (germline): DFQATT, SNEGSKA (reference sequence). The ends lost 6 bases at V and 8 bases at J; junction bases unmatched: 12. This CDR3 is 15 amino acids long. The CDR3 region has the DNA TGCAGTGCCAGGACAGGGACCCGACCCTATTCACCCCTCCACTTT. As protein: CSARTGTRPYSPLHF.

The genes are TRBV20-1 and TRBJ1-2; 7 bases map to TRBD1. Germline CDR1 DFQATT, CDR2 SNEGSKA (reference sequence). V shed 3 bases, J shed 7 bases, and the junction held 5 bases outside the gene matches. This CDR3 has 12 residues. The CDR3 nucleotides are TGCAGTGCTAGGCTGACAGGGACTGGCTACACCTTC. Its translation is CSARLTGTGYTF.

This chain joins TRBV25-1 and TRBJ1-4, with 8 bases matching TRBD1. J gave up 4 bases and V 7 bases, and 8 bases lay outside the gene matches. Germline V lookup: CDR1 MGHDK, CDR2 SYGVNS. The CDR3 contains 15 residues. This CDR3 is CASTPRTGYNEKLFF. CDR3 nucleotide sequence: TGTGCCAGCACCCCCCGGACAGGGTATAATGAAAAACTGTTTTTT.

V gene TRBV7-2 combines with J gene TRBJ1-1; 8 bases align to TRBD1. The CDR3 runs to 15 residues. Germline values: CDR1 SGHTA, CDR2 FQGNSA. J gave up 4 bases and V 4 bases, and 8 bases lay outside the gene matches. CDR3 loop: CASSSGGTGGTEAFF. The CDR3 DNA follows: TGTGCCAGCAGCTCCGGGGGTACAGGGGGCACTGAAGCTTTCTTT. Full variable domain (rest looked up from reference TRBV7-2 and TRBJ1-1): GAGVSQSPSNKVTEKGKDVELRCDPISGHTALYWYRQSLGQGLEFLIYFQGNSAPDKSGLPSDRFSAERTGGSVSTLTIQRTQQEDSAVYLCASSSGGTGGTEAFFGQGTRLTVV.

This clonotype was recorded at least ten times. At one of its ends the junction is not consistent with the germline gene, which may arise from a read error. V and J are TRBV6-6 and TRBJ2-5; D tentatively fits TRBD1 or TRBD2 (5 bases each). Germline-derived CDR1 and CDR2 are MNHNY and SVGAGI (reference sequence). This CDR3 has 11 amino acids. The CDR3 here is CASSYQRDVHF. The CDR3, as DNA: TGTGCCAGCAGTTACCAACGGGACGTTCACTTC.

This clonotype was observed at least ten times. The CDR3, as DNA: TGCAGTGCAACTTGGGACAGGGAGGATGTTCAGCCCCAGCATTTT. Translation: CSATWDREDVQPQHF. The chain uses TRBV20-1 and TRBJ1-5; the match to TRBD1 covers 9 bases. Germline CDR1 and CDR2: DFQATT and SNEGSKA (reference sequence). The length of the CDR3 is 15 residues. Losses at the gene ends were 6 bases for V and 6 bases for J; bases not matched to a gene: 12.

The V call is TRBV7-3, the J call TRBJ1-4; 8 nucleotides line up with TRBD1. The CDR3 runs to 17 residues. With 1 base clipped from V and 0 bases from J, the junction kept 4 bases outside the gene matches. Germline lookup yields CDR1 SGHTA and CDR2 FQGTGA. The CDR3 DNA sequence: TGTGCCAGCAGCTTAAGTCCAGGGGGCTCAACTAATGAAAAACTGTTTTTT. Its protein product is CASSLSPGGSTNEKLFF.

This clonotype was seen at least ten times. V gene TRBV2 combines with J gene TRBJ1-4; tentatively, D is TRBD1 (5 bases). V lost 6 bases to trimming and J lost 0 bases, with 11 bases between them. Germline V gene sequence: CDR1 SNHLY, CDR2 FYNNEI. This CDR3 region has 15 residues. The CDR3 reads CASRDGGATNEKLFF. CDR3 DNA sequence: TGTGCCAGCAGAGACGGGGGGGCAACTAATGAAAAACTGTTTTTT.

This clonotype was counted at least ten times. The chain links TRBV20-1 to TRBJ2-7; possibly TRBD2 for D (5 bases). The CDR3 covers 16 residues. Trimming left V 3 bases short and J 5 bases short, with 23 bases between. The germline CDR1 and CDR2 sequences are DFQATT and SNEGSKA (reference sequence). The CDR3 nucleotides read TGCAGTGCTAGTTCAGCTAGCCTACTCAGGCCCCACGAGCAGTACTTC. Amino acid sequence: CSASSASLLRPHEQYF.

The CDR3 loop is CATSVWPPKGWGHTF. The CDR3 DNA follows: TGTGCCACCAGCGTCTGGCCCCCTAAGGGATGGGGCCACACCTTC. This chain links TRBV15 with TRBJ1-2; D perhaps matches TRBD1 (5 bases). CDR1 is LNHNV, CDR2 YYDKDF, per germline (reference sequence). V lost 5 bases to trimming and J lost 12 bases, with 25 bases between them. The CDR3 is 15 amino acids.

The chain has TRBV24-1 and TRBJ2-5; 8 nucleotides align to TRBD1. The junction had 3 bases not matched to a gene; V was cut back by 2 bases and J by 2 bases. The CDR3 spans 15 residues. In germline, CDR1 is KGHDR, CDR2 SFDVKD. The CDR3 DNA follows: TGTGCCACCAGTGATTCGACAGGGGCACAAGAGACCCAGTACTTC. This gives the protein CATSDSTGAQETQYF.

Many counts were recorded for this clonotype. The chain is built from TRBV7-9 and TRBJ2-2; unclear D gene. The V gene lost 7 bases and the J gene lost 2 bases, with 14 bases spanning the gap. Germline V gene data show CDR1 as SEHNR and CDR2 as FQNEAQ (reference sequence). The CDR3 extends over 15 amino acids. The CDR3 nucleotides read TGTGCCAGCAACAACCCGGGCCTTAACACCGGGGAGCTGTTTTTT. Translating gives CASNNPGLNTGELFF.

This clonotype was observed at least ten times. The CDR3 DNA reads TGTGCCAGCAGGAACATCGGGACAGAGAATCAGCCCCAGCATTTT. It codes for CASRNIGTENQPQHF. V gene TRBV28 combines with J gene TRBJ1-5; 7 bases agree with TRBD1. This CDR3 has 15 amino acids. V trimming: 6 bases; J trimming: 4 bases; junction bases outside the gene matches: 9. CDR1 is MDHEN, CDR2 SYDVKM, per germline.

This clonotype has a count of ten or more. V usage is TRBV14 and J usage is TRBJ2-7; TRBD2 is a possible D gene (7 bases). V was pared by 2 bases and J by 4 bases, with 15 bases between. The CDR3 extends over 15 amino acids. Germline V gene lookup returns CDR1 SGHDN and CDR2 FVKESK. The CDR3 DNA reads as TGTGCCAGCAGCCAACTGGGGGGGCTGAGGTACGAGCAGTACTTC. Residues: CASSQLGGLRYEQYF.

For this clonotype: The junction and the germline gene differ at one end; a read error may be behind it. J is TRBJ1-4 and V is TRBV7-2; D is perhaps TRBD1 (6 bases). The germline V gene encodes CDR1 SGHTA and CDR2 FQGNSA. This CDR3 region has 14 residues. The CDR3 sequence is CASSHHQQGKKLFF. CDR3 DNA sequence: TGCGCCAGCAGCCACCATCAACAGGGCAAAAAACTGTTTTTT. Using reference TRBV7-2 and TRBJ1-4 for the parts outside the CDR3, the full variable domain is GAGVSQSPSNKVTEKGKDVELRCDPISGHTALYWYRQSLGQGLEFLIYFQGNSAPDKSGLPSDRFSAERTGGSVSTLTIQRTQQEDSAVYLCASSHHQQGKKLFFGSGTQLSVL.

This clonotype appeared many times. The genes are TRBV12-3 or TRBV12-4 and TRBJ2-7; D gene uncertain. V gave up 0 bases and J gave up 0 bases, with 15 bases separating them. This CDR3 has 17 amino acids. The CDR3 coding sequence is TGTGCCAGCAGTTTAGCGCTGTACGCGGTTAGCTCCTACGAGCAGTACTTC. It yields the protein CASSLALYAVSSYEQYF.

This chain uses TRBV10-3 with TRBJ1-2; D remains unclear. Germline CDR1 and CDR2: ENHRY and SYGVKD. V lost 6 bases, J lost 2 bases, and 10 bases lay in between. This CDR3 contains 13 residues. DNA for the CDR3: TGTGCCATCAGGGGAAACGTCAACTATGGCTACACCTTC. It codes for CAIRGNVNYGYTF.

The V call is TRBV6-5, the J call TRBJ1-5, with 11 bases identical to TRBD1. This CDR3 comprises 13 residues. Germline values: CDR1 MNHEY, CDR2 SVGAGI. J lost 11 bases, V lost 5 bases, and 5 bases had no gene match. CDR3 nucleotide sequence: TGTGCCAGCAGTAGGGACAGGGGGGACACCCAGCATTTT. Its protein product is CASSRDRGDTQHF.

The gene calls are TRBV2 and TRBJ2-5; a weak D match, TRBD1 (6 bases). This CDR3 region has 12 residues. Germline V CDR1 and CDR2: SNHLY, FYNNEI. The germline V and J ends were trimmed by 5 bases and 9 bases, with 13 bases remaining between them. This CDR3 is CASSYSTGAQYF. CDR3 bases: TGTGCCAGCAGTTACTCGACAGGTGCCCAGTACTTC.

This clonotype showed up many times. This chain connects TRBV5-1 to TRBJ2-2, with D perhaps matching TRBD2 (6 bases). In germline, CDR1 is SGHRS, CDR2 YFSETQ. This CDR3 spans 16 amino acids. V lost 0 bases to trimming and J lost 5 bases, with 14 bases between them. CDR3 in amino acids: CASSLAIRSGTGELFF. CDR3 sequence (DNA): TGCGCCAGCAGCTTGGCTATTCGGAGCGGGACCGGGGAGCTGTTTTTT.

This clonotype has just a few counts. V is TRBV7-3 and J is TRBJ1-1, with a weak D call TRBD1 (5 bases). The CDR3 runs to 15 residues. Germline V gene sequence: CDR1 SGHTA, CDR2 FQGTGA. Trimming took off 1 base at V and 5 bases at J, with 14 bases between the two ends. CDR3 in amino acids: CASSLIPGTWTEAFF. The CDR3 DNA sequence: TGTGCCAGCAGCTTAATCCCGGGGACGTGGACTGAAGCTTTCTTT.

This clonotype was seen only a few times. CDR3 coding DNA: TGTGCCAGCAGGCTCCCTGCTTGGGGGAAACGATCACCCCTCCACTTT. Protein sequence: CASRLPAWGKRSPLHF. V and J are TRBV2 and TRBJ1-6, with TRBD1 as a possible D gene (5 bases). Germline V gene sequence: CDR1 SNHLY, CDR2 FYNNEI. The CDR3 extends over 16 amino acids. The V end was cut by 6 bases, the J end by 10 bases, with 22 bases between.

Details on this clonotype: The conserved closing phenylalanine or tryptophan is absent in this CDR3, likely reflecting a read error. It is unclear where the CDR3 begins or ends on the DNA, so no DNA is shown, and the CDR3 is as TCRdb lists it. V usage is TRBV20-1 and J usage is TRBJ2-1; the D call in the table, TRBD2, was not verified against the DNA. Inclusive of both ends, the CDR3 amounts to 8 amino acids. Germline assignment: CDR1 DFQATT and CDR2 SNEGSKA (reference sequence). This CDR3 is CSANGRAS.

Remarks on this clonotype: The conserved closing phenylalanine or tryptophan is absent in this CDR3, likely reflecting a read error. The genes are TRBV12-3 or TRBV12-4 and TRBJ1-1; D is unclear. Trimming left V 1 base short and J 9 bases short, with 6 bases between. There are 11 residues in the CDR3. In nucleotides, the CDR3 is TGTGCCAGCAGTTTAGGTGGCAAAGCTTTCCTT. It encodes CASSLGGKAFL.

This clonotype was picked up many times. The chain links TRBV5-1 to TRBJ1-5; D is possibly TRBD1 (5 bases). Trimming cost V 4 bases and J 1 base, with 12 bases left between them. Germline loops: CDR1 SGHRS, CDR2 YFSETQ. This CDR3 spans 15 amino acids. The CDR3 nucleotides are TGCGCCAGCAGCCCCGTGGGGGGGAGCAATCAGCCCCAGCATTTT. Its protein is CASSPVGGSNQPQHF.

This chain uses TRBV29-1 with TRBJ2-7; TRBD1 aligns across 12 bases. The CDR3 contains 11 residues. Germline V gene data show CDR1 as SQVTM and CDR2 as ANQGSEA. V shed 7 bases, J shed 8 bases, and the junction held 3 bases outside the gene matches. The CDR3 DNA sequence: TGCAGCGCGGGACAGGGGGCGAAGCAGTACTTC. As protein: CSAGQGAKQYF.

As regards this clonotype: A junction boundary mismatches the germline segment, possibly from a read error. CDR3 sequence: CASSLGLGLPPAW. CDR3 DNA: TGTGCCAGCAGCTTGGGCTTGGGACTTCCCCCGGCCTGG. The chain couples TRBV7-2 to TRBJ1-4; maybe TRBD1 (5 bases). CDR1 and CDR2 (germline): SGHTA, FQGNSA. The CDR3 spans 13 residues. The whole variable domain, remainder taken from reference TRBV7-2 and TRBJ1-4, is GAGVSQSPSNKVTEKGKDVELRCDPISGHTALYWYRQSLGQGLEFLIYFQGNSAPDKSGLPSDRFSAERTGGSVSTLTIQRTQQEDSAVYLCASSLGLGLPPAWGSGTQLSVL.

The rearrangement uses TRBV25-1 and TRBJ2-5, with unresolved D. CDR1 MGHDK and CDR2 SYGVNS come from the germline V gene. The CDR3 is 12 residues long. In nucleotides, the CDR3 is TGTGCTAGACCCTCCGCCGGGGAGACCCAGTACTTC. Protein: CARPSAGETQYF.

Remarks on this clonotype: A read error may explain this, as a much larger clone is one base away. This chain uses TRBV7-2 with TRBJ1-3; D ambiguous. Germline CDR1 and CDR2: SGHTA and FQGNSA. The CDR3 consists of 16 residues. CDR3 nucleotides: TGTGCCAGCAGCTTAGGCCTTCCGAGGGATGGAAACACCATGTATTTT. This gives the protein CASSLGLPRDGNTMYF.

This clonotype was observed many times. V gene TRBV5-4 combines with J gene TRBJ1-2; no clear D gene. CDR3 length: 13 amino acids. Trimming took off 2 bases at V and 4 bases at J, with 9 bases between the two ends. CDR1 SGHNT and CDR2 YYREEE come from the germline V gene (reference sequence). The CDR3 loop reads CASSLDVGYGYTF. In DNA form, the CDR3 reads TGTGCCAGCAGCTTAGACGTCGGCTATGGCTACACCTTC.